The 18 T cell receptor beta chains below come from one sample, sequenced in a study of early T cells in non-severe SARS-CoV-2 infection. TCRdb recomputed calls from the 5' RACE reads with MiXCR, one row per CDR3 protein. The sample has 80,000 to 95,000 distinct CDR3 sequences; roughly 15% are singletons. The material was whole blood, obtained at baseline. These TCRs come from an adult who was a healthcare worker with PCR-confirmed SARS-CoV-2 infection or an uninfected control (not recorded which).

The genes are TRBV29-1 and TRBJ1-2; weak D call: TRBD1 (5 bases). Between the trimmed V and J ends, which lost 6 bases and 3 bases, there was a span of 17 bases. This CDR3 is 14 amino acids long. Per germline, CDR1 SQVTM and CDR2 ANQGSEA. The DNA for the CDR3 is TGCAGCGTGGGAATTGGGGGTTTATACTATGGCTACACCTTC. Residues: CSVGIGGLYYGYTF.

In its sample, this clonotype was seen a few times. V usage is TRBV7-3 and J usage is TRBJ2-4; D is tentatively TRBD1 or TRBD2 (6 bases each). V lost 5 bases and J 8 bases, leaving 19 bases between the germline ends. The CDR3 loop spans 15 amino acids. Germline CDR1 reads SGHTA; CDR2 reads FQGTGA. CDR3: CASSPTGAARDIQYF. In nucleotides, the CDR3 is TGTGCCAGCAGCCCGACGGGGGCCGCAAGGGACATTCAGTACTTC.

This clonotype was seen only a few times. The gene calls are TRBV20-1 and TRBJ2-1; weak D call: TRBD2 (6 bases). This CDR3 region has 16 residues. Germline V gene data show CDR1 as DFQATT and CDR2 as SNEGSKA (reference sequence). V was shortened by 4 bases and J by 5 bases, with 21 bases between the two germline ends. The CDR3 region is CSATRGARDFNNEQFF. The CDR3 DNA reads TGCAGTGCTACCCGTGGGGCCCGGGACTTCAACAATGAGCAGTTCTTC.

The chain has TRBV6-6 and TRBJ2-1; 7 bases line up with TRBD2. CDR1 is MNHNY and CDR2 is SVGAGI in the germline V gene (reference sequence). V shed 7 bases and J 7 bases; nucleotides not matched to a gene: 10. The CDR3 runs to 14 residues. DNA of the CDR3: TGTGCCAGCAATAGCGGGTTGACTCGGAATGAGCAGTTCTTC. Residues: CASNSGLTRNEQFF.

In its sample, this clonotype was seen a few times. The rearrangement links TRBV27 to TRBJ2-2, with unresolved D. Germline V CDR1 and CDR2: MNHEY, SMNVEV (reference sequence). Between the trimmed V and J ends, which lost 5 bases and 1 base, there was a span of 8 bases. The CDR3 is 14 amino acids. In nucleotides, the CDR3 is TGTGCCAGCAGTGAGACGGAGAACACCGGGGAGCTGTTTTTT. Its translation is CASSETENTGELFF.

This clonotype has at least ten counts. The CDR3 spells CASSRLDRRQETQYF. CDR3 sequence (DNA): TGCGCCAGCAGCCGACTGGACAGGCGGCAAGAGACCCAGTACTTC. The rearrangement links TRBV5-1 to TRBJ2-5; 7 bases map to TRBD1. Germline-derived CDR1 and CDR2 are SGHRS and YFSETQ. The trim removed 4 bases at V and 2 bases at J, leaving 8 bases unmatched. The CDR3 totals 15 residues.

The CDR3 DNA reads as TGCAGTGCCCCTCCACGGGTACTCCAAGAGACCCAGTACTTC. Translation gives CSAPPRVLQETQYF. The J gene is TRBJ2-5, the V gene TRBV20-1, with D hard to call. This CDR3 has 14 amino acids. Germline values: CDR1 DFQATT, CDR2 SNEGSKA (reference sequence). Trimming took 6 bases from V and 1 from J, leaving 15 bases between them.

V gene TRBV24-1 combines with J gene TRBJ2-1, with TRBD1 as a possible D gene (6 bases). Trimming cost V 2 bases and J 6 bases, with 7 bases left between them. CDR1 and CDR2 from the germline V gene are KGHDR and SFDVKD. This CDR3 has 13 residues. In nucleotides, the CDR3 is TGTGCCACCAGTGATTGGGACATCAATGAGCAGTTCTTC. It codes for CATSDWDINEQFF.

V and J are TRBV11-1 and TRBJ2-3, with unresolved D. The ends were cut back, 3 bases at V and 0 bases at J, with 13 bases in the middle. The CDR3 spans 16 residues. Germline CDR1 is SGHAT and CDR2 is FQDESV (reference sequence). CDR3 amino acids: CASSLDDWASTDTQYF. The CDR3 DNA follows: TGTGCCAGCAGCTTGGACGACTGGGCGAGCACAGATACGCAGTATTTT.

The CDR3 region has the DNA TGTGCCAGCAGCTTATATCCGGGTCCCAGCGGGCTTAGCTCCTACAATGAGCAGTTCTTC. It codes for CASSLYPGPSGLSSYNEQFF. The chain couples TRBV7-9 to TRBJ2-1; perhaps TRBD2 as D (6 bases). The CDR3 runs to 20 residues. Between the trimmed V and J ends, which lost 2 bases and 0 bases, there was a span of 23 bases. Germline lookup yields CDR1 SEHNR and CDR2 FQNEAQ (reference sequence).

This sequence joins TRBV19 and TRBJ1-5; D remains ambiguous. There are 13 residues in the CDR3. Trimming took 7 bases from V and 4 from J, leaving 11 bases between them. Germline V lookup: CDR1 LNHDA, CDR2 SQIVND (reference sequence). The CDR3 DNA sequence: TGTGCCAGTACCATCTCGGGGAATCAGCCCCAGCATTTT. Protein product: CASTISGNQPQHF.

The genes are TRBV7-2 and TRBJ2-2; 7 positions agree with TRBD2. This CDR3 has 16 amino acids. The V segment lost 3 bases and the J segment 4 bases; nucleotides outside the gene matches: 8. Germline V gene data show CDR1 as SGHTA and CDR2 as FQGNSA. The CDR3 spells CASSLDGGRVTGELFF. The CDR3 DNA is TGTGCCAGCAGCTTGGACGGCGGGAGAGTCACCGGGGAGCTGTTTTTT.

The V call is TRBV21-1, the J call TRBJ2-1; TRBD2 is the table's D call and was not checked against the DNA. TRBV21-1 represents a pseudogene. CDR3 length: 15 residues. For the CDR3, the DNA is TGTGCCAGCAGCAAAGGGCGGGAGGAGGGAAGTGAGCAGTTCTTC. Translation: CASSKGREEGSEQFF.

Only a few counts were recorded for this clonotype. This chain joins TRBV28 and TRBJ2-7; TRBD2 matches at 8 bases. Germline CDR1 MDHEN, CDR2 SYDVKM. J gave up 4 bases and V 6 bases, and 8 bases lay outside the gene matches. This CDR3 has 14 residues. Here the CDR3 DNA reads TGTGCCAGCAGCTCGTCCGGGAGGGAGTACGAGCAGTACTTC. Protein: CASSSSGREYEQYF.

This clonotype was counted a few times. CDR3 residues: CASSLNIAGGGELFF. The CDR3 coding sequence is TGTGCCAGCAGCTTAAACATAGCGGGAGGCGGGGAGCTGTTTTTT. The genes are TRBV13 and TRBJ2-2; 10 nucleotides agree with TRBD2. V lost 2 bases and J lost 7; bases outside the gene matches: 4. The CDR3 spans 15 residues. Looked up from germline, CDR1 is PRHDT and CDR2 is FYEKMQ (reference sequence).

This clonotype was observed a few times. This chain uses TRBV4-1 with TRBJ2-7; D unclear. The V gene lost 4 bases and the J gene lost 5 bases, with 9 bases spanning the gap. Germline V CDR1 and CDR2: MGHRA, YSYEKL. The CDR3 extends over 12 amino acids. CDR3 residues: CASSPHTHEQYF. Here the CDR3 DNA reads TGCGCCAGCAGCCCTCATACCCACGAGCAGTACTTC.

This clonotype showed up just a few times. CDR3 residues: CATSRELLTYEQYF. The CDR3 DNA follows: TGTGCCACCAGCAGAGAGCTGTTAACCTACGAGCAGTACTTC. The chain employs TRBV15 and TRBJ2-7; D remains unclear. Between the trimmed V and J ends, which lost 0 bases and 2 bases, there was a span of 8 bases. CDR1 LNHNV and CDR2 YYDKDF come from the germline V gene (reference sequence). This CDR3 comprises 14 residues.

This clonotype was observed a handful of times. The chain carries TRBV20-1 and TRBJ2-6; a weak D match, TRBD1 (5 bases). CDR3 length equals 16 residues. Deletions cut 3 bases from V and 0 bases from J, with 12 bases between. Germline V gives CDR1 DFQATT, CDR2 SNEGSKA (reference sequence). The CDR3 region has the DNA TGCAGTGCTAGTTATGGCGGACACTCTGGGGCCAACGTCCTGACTTTC. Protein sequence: CSASYGGHSGANVLTF.